Shown below are 24 T cell receptor beta chains from a single sample sequenced in a study of beta chain features in type 1 diabetes. The isolated RNA, all of it, was reverse transcribed, so expressed TCRB transcripts were what got sequenced. Sequenced by immunoSEQ multiplex PCR; TCRdb stores in-frame clones only, minus some. The sample includes 400,000 to 550,000 clones, approximately 10% of them seen just once. Sequencing was done on a sample of naive CD4+ T cells from blood. All receptors derive from a woman aged 18-29 years in good health.

This chain uses TRBV18 with TRBJ2-7; weak D call: TRBD2 (5 bases). Germline V gene lookup returns CDR1 KGHSH and CDR2 LQKENI. Trimming left V 3 bases short and J 7 bases short, with 16 bases between. This CDR3 region has 14 residues. The CDR3 sequence: CASSPRTGPQEQYF. DNA for the CDR3: TGTGCCAGCTCACCGCGGACTGGTCCTCAGGAGCAGTACTTC.

This clone was seen a handful of times. This rearrangement joins TRBV28 to TRBJ2-3; no firm D call. This CDR3 has 13 amino acids. The germline gives CDR1 MDHEN, CDR2 SYDVKM. V lost 6 bases and J 6 bases, leaving 13 bases between the germline ends. The CDR3 coding sequence is TGTGCCAGCAGCCTACCAATGGGGGATACGCAGTATTTT. Its translation: CASSLPMGDTQYF.

The J gene is TRBJ1-1, the V gene TRBV18; D is perhaps TRBD1 (5 bases). Trimming shortened V by 4 bases and J by 0 bases, and 12 bases separated the two germline ends. This CDR3 region has 15 residues. Germline V CDR1 and CDR2: KGHSH, LQKENI. The CDR3 loop is CASSLGMGVNTEAFF. CDR3 nucleotides: TGTGCCAGCTCACTAGGGATGGGGGTGAACACTGAAGCTTTCTTT.

With respect to this clone: This sample also contains other DNA sequences that code for the same CDR3. The chain recombines TRBV7-2 with TRBJ2-7; 7 nucleotides agree with TRBD1. The CDR3 length is 13 residues. V lost 5 bases and J lost 3; bases outside the gene matches: 4. Germline V gene lookup returns CDR1 SGHTA and CDR2 FQGNSA. The CDR3 reads CASSPDRNYEQYV. CDR3 sequence (DNA): TGTGCCAGCAGCCCGGACAGGAACTACGAGCAGTACGTC.

This clone was detected a few times. This chain connects TRBV15 to TRBJ2-3, with TRBD2 matching 12 bases. Germline-derived CDR1 and CDR2 are LNHNV and YYDKDF (reference sequence). V trimming: 1 base; J trimming: 1 base; junction bases outside the gene matches: 9. The CDR3 sequence is 19 residues long. CDR3 sequence: CATSRGLTSGSFGTDTQYF. In nucleotides, the CDR3 is TGTGCCACCAGCAGAGGGTTGACTAGCGGGAGCTTCGGCACAGATACGCAGTATTTT.

The genes are TRBV7-9 and TRBJ2-6, with unresolved D. The CDR3 is 17 amino acids. In germline, CDR1 is SEHNR, CDR2 FQNEAQ (reference sequence). V lost 6 bases and J lost 2, with 17 bases in between. This CDR3 reads CASRSPQWTAGANVLTF. The CDR3 nucleotides read TGTGCCAGCAGGTCCCCCCAATGGACGGCTGGGGCCAACGTCCTGACTTTC.

This clone was counted between two and nine times. At one boundary the junction diverges from the germline segment, which might be a read error. Here the CDR3 DNA reads TGTGCCAGCAGCCGCGCTACCACTGGGGCCAACGGCCTGACTTTC. As protein: CASSRATTGANGLTF. The chain carries TRBV7-2 and TRBJ2-6, with D possibly being TRBD1 (5 bases). The CDR3 extends over 15 amino acids. Germline V gene lookup returns CDR1 SGHTA and CDR2 FQGNSA.

Of note for this clone: Other nucleotide sequences from this sample produce the same CDR3. The chain carries TRBV7-2 and TRBJ2-7, with D possibly matching TRBD2 (6 bases). The CDR3 length is 15 residues. Germline assignment: CDR1 SGHTA and CDR2 FQGNSA. The V end was cut by 4 bases, the J end by 2 bases, with 15 bases between. CDR3 in DNA: TGTGCCAGCAGCTCGGGGCTAGCGCGAGCCTACGAGCAGTACTTC. Encoded protein: CASSSGLARAYEQYF.

This clone was picked up a small number of times. V is TRBV19 and J is TRBJ2-4; no clear D gene. The CDR3 runs to 12 residues. Germline CDR1 reads LNHDA; CDR2 reads SQIVND (reference sequence). V shed 0 bases and J shed 12 bases, with 9 bases lying between them. This CDR3 reads CASSIDLRSQYF. The DNA for the CDR3 is TGTGCCAGTAGTATAGATCTTCGATCTCAGTACTTC.

V and J are TRBV25-1 and TRBJ1-4, with D possibly matching TRBD1 (6 bases). Germline V gene lookup returns CDR1 MGHDK and CDR2 SYGVNS. Between the trimmed V and J ends, which lost 6 bases and 8 bases, there was a span of 10 bases. The length of the CDR3 is 12 residues. The CDR3 coding sequence is TGTGCCAGCAGCCAAACAGGGGAAAAACTGTTTTTT. Its protein is CASSQTGEKLFF. Together with reference TRBV25-1 and TRBJ1-4, the CDR3 gives the full variable domain: EADIYQTPRYLVIGTGKKITLECSQTMGHDKMYWYQQDPGMELHLIHYSYGVNSTEKGDLSSESTVSRIRTEHFPLTLESARPSHTSQYLCASSQTGEKLFFGSGTQLSVL.

This chain uses TRBV7-9 with TRBJ2-2, with D maybe TRBD2 (6 bases). Germline V gives CDR1 SEHNR, CDR2 FQNEAQ (reference sequence). The CDR3 totals 16 residues. Trimming shortened V by 1 base and J by 4 bases, and 13 bases separated the two germline ends. This CDR3 is CASSLVSWGGTGELFF. The CDR3 DNA follows: TGTGCCAGCAGCTTAGTCAGCTGGGGAGGCACCGGGGAGCTGTTTTTT.

This clone came up a few times. The V and J genes are TRBV6-6 and TRBJ2-2; D may correspond to TRBD1 or TRBD2 (5 bases each). The V end lost 7 bases, the J end lost 2 bases, and 14 bases lay between the germline ends. The CDR3 covers 15 residues. Germline V lookup: CDR1 MNHNY, CDR2 SVGAGI (reference sequence). The CDR3: CASTSGTGNTGELFF. The CDR3 coding sequence is TGTGCCAGCACATCCGGGACGGGAAACACCGGGGAGCTGTTTTTT.

This rearrangement joins TRBV9 to TRBJ2-5; 11 bases are a match to TRBD2. The CDR3 has 16 amino acids. V lost 0 bases, J lost 5 bases, and 6 bases stayed unmatched. Looked up from germline, CDR1 is SGDLS and CDR2 is YYNGEE. The CDR3 reads CASSVVPLAGEETQYF. The CDR3 DNA follows: TGTGCCAGCAGCGTAGTCCCACTAGCGGGAGAGGAGACCCAGTACTTC.

This clone was picked up a small number of times. CDR3 in amino acids: CASSLVPPGGANVLTF. The CDR3 DNA is TGTGCCAGCAGCTTAGTGCCACCCGGCGGGGCCAACGTCCTGACTTTC. The chain carries TRBV7-9 and TRBJ2-6; D ambiguous. Looked up from germline, CDR1 is SEHNR and CDR2 is FQNEAQ (reference sequence). Trimming took off 1 base at V and 4 bases at J, with 11 bases between the two ends. This CDR3 comprises 16 residues. Complete variable domain (other parts from reference TRBV7-9 and TRBJ2-6): DTGVSQNPRHKITKRGQNVTFRCDPISEHNRLYWYRQTLGQGPEFLTYFQNEAQLEKSRLLSDRFSAERPKGSFSTLEIQRTEQGDSAMYLCASSLVPPGGANVLTFGAGSRLTVL.

This clone occurred a few times. Germline is not matched at one junction end, which may reflect a read error. The chain employs TRBV7-7 and TRBJ2-5; 8 bases fit TRBD1. The germline CDR1 and CDR2 sequences are SSHAT and FNYEAQ (reference sequence). This CDR3 has 14 residues. This chain's CDR3 is CASSAGTGLETQYF. The CDR3 coding sequence is TGTGCTAGCAGCGCCGGGACAGGTCTCGAGACCCAGTACTTC.

The V call is TRBV5-1, the J call TRBJ2-7, with 9 bases identical to TRBD1. The germline V gene has CDR1 SGHRS and CDR2 YFSETQ. The CDR3 spans 15 residues. Trimming cost V 7 bases and J 6 bases; bases outside gene matches: 14. CDR3 loop: CASRPSGTGSLEQYF. As DNA, the CDR3 is TGCGCCAGCCGTCCTTCCGGGACAGGGTCCCTCGAGCAGTACTTC. The full variable domain, rest sourced from reference TRBV5-1 and TRBJ2-7, is KAGVTQTPRYLIKTRGQQVTLSCSPISGHRSVSWYQQTPGQGLQFLFEYFSETQRNKGNFPGRFSGRQFSNSRSEMNVSTLELGDSALYLCASRPSGTGSLEQYFGPGTRLTVT.

This clone was counted many times. The chain is built from TRBV7-2 and TRBJ2-6; the D is unclear. This CDR3 has 13 amino acids. In germline, CDR1 is SGHTA, CDR2 FQGNSA. V was clipped by 0 bases and J by 3 bases, with 0 bases between them. The CDR3 nucleotides are TGTGCCAGCAGCTTAGCTGGGGCCAACGTCCTGACTTTC. It translates to CASSLAGANVLTF.

The chain couples TRBV28 to TRBJ2-1; no firm D call. Per the germline V gene, CDR1 is MDHEN and CDR2 is SYDVKM. The CDR3 consists of 12 residues. The V gene lost 6 bases and the J gene lost 3 bases, with 6 bases spanning the gap. This CDR3 reads CASSTNYNEQFF. As DNA, the CDR3 is TGTGCCAGCAGCACAAACTACAATGAGCAGTTCTTC.

J is TRBJ2-5 and V is TRBV18, with D uncertain. The CDR3 extends over 13 amino acids. V lost 4 bases and J 2 bases, leaving 8 bases between the germline ends. Looked up from germline, CDR1 is KGHSH and CDR2 is LQKENI. In DNA form, the CDR3 reads TGTGCCAGCTCACAGGGAATACAAGAGACCCAGTACTTC. It is translated as CASSQGIQETQYF.

A few counts support this clone. V and J are TRBV5-4 and TRBJ1-6; TRBD1 matches 8 bases. Germline lookup yields CDR1 SGHNT and CDR2 YYREEE (reference sequence). Trimming cost V 4 bases and J 6 bases; bases outside gene matches: 9. This CDR3 region has 16 residues. The CDR3 protein is CASSPRQGNLNSPLHF. DNA of the CDR3: TGTGCCAGCAGCCCACGACAGGGGAACCTTAATTCACCCCTCCACTTT.

The chain's CDR3 is CSVGGGGLSEAFF. The CDR3 region has the DNA TGCAGCGTTGGTGGAGGGGGCTTAAGTGAAGCTTTCTTT. The chain employs TRBV29-1 and TRBJ1-1, with 7 bases identical to TRBD1. With 4 bases clipped from V and 7 bases from J, the junction kept 9 bases outside the gene matches. CDR1 SQVTM and CDR2 ANQGSEA come from the germline V gene. This CDR3 contains 13 residues.

Concerning this clone: Other DNA variants within this sample encode the same CDR3. This sequence joins TRBV18 and TRBJ2-2; possible D gene TRBD2, 5 bases. CDR1 and CDR2 (germline): KGHSH, LQKENI. The CDR3 extends over 13 amino acids. V lost 1 base and J lost 5, with 5 bases in between. The CDR3 protein is CASSPRGTGELFF. The CDR3 bases are TGTGCCAGCTCACCACGAGGGACCGGGGAGCTGTTTTTT.

The chain has TRBV7-9 and TRBJ1-5, with unresolved D. CDR3 length: 12 amino acids. V was cut by 1 base and J by 7 bases, with 5 bases left in between. Germline CDR1 is SEHNR and CDR2 is FQNEAQ (reference sequence). The CDR3 bases are TGTGCCAGCAGCTTAGACGGGCAGCCCCAGCATTTT. This encodes CASSLDGQPQHF.

Only a few counts were recorded for this clone. The chain recombines TRBV7-9 with TRBJ2-6; 8 nucleotides align to TRBD1. This CDR3 comprises 17 residues. J was trimmed by 2 bases and V by 5 bases; bases with no gene match: 8. Per the germline V gene, CDR1 is SEHNR and CDR2 is FQNEAQ (reference sequence). The chain's CDR3 is CASSAHDRGTGANVLTF. DNA of the CDR3: TGTGCCAGCAGCGCACATGACAGGGGAACTGGGGCCAACGTCCTGACTTTC.